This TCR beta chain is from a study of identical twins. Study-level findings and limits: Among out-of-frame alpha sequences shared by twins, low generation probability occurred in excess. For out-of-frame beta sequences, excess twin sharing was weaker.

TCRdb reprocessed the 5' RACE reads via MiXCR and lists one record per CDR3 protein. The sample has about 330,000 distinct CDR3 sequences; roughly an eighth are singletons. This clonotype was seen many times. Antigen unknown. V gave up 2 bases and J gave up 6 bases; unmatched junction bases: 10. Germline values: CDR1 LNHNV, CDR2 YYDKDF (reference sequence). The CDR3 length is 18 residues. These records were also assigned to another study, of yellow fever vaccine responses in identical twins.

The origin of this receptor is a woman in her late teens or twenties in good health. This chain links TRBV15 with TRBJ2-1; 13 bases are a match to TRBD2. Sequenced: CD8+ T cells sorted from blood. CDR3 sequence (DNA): TGTGCCACCAGCAGACCCACCGGGACTAGCGGGGCCCCCAATGAGCAGTTCTTC. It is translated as CATSRPTGTSGAPNEQFF.